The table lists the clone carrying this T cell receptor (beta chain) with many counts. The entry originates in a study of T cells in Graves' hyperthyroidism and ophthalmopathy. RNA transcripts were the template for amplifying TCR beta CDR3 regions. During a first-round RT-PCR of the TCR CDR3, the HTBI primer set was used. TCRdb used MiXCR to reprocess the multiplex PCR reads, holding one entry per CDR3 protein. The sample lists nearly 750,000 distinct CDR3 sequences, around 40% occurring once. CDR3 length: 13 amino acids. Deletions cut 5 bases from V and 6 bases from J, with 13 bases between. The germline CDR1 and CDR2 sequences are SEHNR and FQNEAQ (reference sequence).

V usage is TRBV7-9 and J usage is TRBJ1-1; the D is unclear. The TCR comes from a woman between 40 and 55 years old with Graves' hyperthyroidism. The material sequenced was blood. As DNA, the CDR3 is TGTGCCAGCAGCCCGACGGAAGGCGCTGAAGCTTTCTTT. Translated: CASSPTEGAEAFF.